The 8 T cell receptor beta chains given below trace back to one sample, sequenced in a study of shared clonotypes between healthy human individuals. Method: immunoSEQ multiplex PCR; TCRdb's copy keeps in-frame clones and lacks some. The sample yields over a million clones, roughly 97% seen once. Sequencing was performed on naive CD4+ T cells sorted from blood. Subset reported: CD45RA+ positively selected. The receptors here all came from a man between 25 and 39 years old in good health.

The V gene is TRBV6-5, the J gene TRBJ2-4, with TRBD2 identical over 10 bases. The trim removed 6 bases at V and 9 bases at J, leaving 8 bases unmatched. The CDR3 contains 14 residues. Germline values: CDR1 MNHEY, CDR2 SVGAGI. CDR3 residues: CASRSTGTSAIQYF. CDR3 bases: TGTGCCAGCAGATCTACCGGGACTAGCGCCATTCAGTACTTC.

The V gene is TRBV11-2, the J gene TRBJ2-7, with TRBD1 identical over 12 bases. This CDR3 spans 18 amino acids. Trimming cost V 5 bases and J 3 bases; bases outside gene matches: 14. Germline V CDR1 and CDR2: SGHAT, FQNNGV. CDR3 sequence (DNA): TGTGCCAGCAGCCTCCTCCACCCGGGACAGGGGGCGCACTACGAGCAGTACTTC. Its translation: CASSLLHPGQGAHYEQYF.

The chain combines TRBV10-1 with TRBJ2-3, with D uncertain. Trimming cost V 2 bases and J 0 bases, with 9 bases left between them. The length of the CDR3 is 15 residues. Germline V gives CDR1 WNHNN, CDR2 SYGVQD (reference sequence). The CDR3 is CASSERRFSTDTQYF. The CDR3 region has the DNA TGCGCCAGCAGTGAGCGTCGGTTTAGCACAGATACGCAGTATTTT.

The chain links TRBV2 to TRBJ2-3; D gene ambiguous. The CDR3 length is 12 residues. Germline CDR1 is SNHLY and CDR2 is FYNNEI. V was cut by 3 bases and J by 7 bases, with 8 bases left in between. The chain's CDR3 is CASSDQVNTQYF. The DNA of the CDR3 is TGTGCCAGCAGTGATCAAGTGAATACGCAGTATTTT.

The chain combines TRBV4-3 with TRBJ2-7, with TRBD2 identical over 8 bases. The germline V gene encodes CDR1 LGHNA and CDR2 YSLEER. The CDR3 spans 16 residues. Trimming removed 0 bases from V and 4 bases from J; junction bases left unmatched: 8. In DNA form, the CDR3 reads TGCGCCAGCAGCCAAGATACTAGCGGAATTCCTTACGAGCAGTACTTC. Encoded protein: CASSQDTSGIPYEQYF.

Here the CDR3 reads CASSLRLVSTDTQYF. The CDR3 nucleotides are TGTGCCAGCAGCTTACGACTAGTGAGCACAGATACGCAGTATTTT. The chain uses TRBV7-8 and TRBJ2-3; a weak D match, TRBD2 (6 bases). This CDR3 is built from 15 residues. Trimming took off 2 bases at V and 0 bases at J, with 9 bases between the two ends. From germline, CDR1 is SGHVS and CDR2 FQNEAQ.

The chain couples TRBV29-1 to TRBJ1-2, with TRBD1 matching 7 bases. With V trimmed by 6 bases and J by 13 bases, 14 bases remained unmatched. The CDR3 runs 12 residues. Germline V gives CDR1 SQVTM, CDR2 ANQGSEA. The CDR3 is CSVAYRGAQLTF. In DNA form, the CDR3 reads TGCAGCGTCGCTTACAGGGGCGCCCAGCTCACCTTC. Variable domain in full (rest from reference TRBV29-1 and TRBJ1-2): SAVISQKPSRDICQRGTSLTIQCQVDSQVTMMFWYRQQPGQSLTLIATANQGSEATYESGFVIDKFPISRPNLTFSTLTVSNMSPEDSSIYLCSVAYRGAQLTFGSGTRLTVV.

The CDR3, as DNA: TGTGCCAGCAGCTTGTCACTAGCGGGAGTCGAGCAGTACTTC. It translates to CASSLSLAGVEQYF. The chain carries TRBV7-9 and TRBJ2-7; 11 bases fit TRBD2. This CDR3 comprises 14 residues. J lost 6 bases, V lost 3 bases, and 4 bases had no gene match. Germline CDR1 is SEHNR and CDR2 is FQNEAQ (reference sequence).